This record looks at one T cell receptor beta chain sequence and its context. The antigen is not known. The source of the sample is a study of shared clonotypes between healthy human individuals. Overall study context: Donor composition was a couple of women and three men, aged 18 to 49. Study-level results: Generally, naive subsets came out with larger estimated richness than memory subsets.

Execution of the assay was at deep level. Clones were read by immunoSEQ multiplex PCR, and TCRdb kept only the in-frame ones, dropping some. The table shows roughly 1,500,000 clones, with 95% to 99% occurring only once. The CDR3 has 14 amino acids. Germline V lookup: CDR1 ENHRY, CDR2 SYGVKD. Trimming pared 5 bases from V and 15 bases from J, leaving 23 bases between. Specimen: naive CD4+ T cells sorted from blood. Subset in this sample: CD45RA+ positively selected. The sequence was obtained from a man aged 25 to 45 in good health. The rearrangement links TRBV10-3 to TRBJ2-1; possibly TRBD2 for D (6 bases). CDR3 coding DNA: TGTGCCATCAGTACACCTCCTCAACTAGCAGCACTGTTCTTC. Its protein is CAISTPPQLAALFF.